This T cell receptor (beta chain) was sequenced during a study of T-cell reconstitution after alpha-beta-depleted transplantation in children. The study's findings and limits: Once a year had passed after transplant, T-cell counts and diversity came mostly from newly produced T cells. The origin of high day-60 TCRbeta diversity in some patients lay in surviving recipient T cells and thymic progenitors. About two months after transplant, alpha-beta T cells reportedly came from several hundred expanded graft clones.

Points on this clonotype: The antigen remains unidentified.

The length of the CDR3 is 16 residues. CDR1 and CDR2 from the germline V gene are LGHNA and YNFKEQ. V gave up 0 bases and J gave up 0 bases, with 12 bases separating them. TCRbeta library preparation incorporated unique molecular identifiers. One entry per CDR3 protein results from TCRdb running MiXCR on the PCR reads. Of some 310,000 distinct CDR3 sequences detected, roughly 21% appear once; the ten largest clones hold 9.5% to 12%. V is TRBV4-2 and J is TRBJ2-7; D is possibly TRBD2 (5 bases). This specimen was PBMCs, mostly from graft donor cells, taken 180 days after TCRalphabeta/CD19-depleted stem cell transplant. The receptor was derived from a male patient younger than 18 who had a stem cell transplant for acute lymphoblastic leukemia, so the T cells may come from the graft donor. The CDR3 loop is CASSQDHGGSSYEQYF. The CDR3 nucleotides read TGTGCCAGCAGCCAAGACCACGGAGGCAGCTCCTACGAGCAGTACTTC.